Listed here is a single TCR beta chain. This clone's antigen is unknown. The record has no base qualities; no much larger clone is one base away. TCRbeta CDR3 regions were amplified from genomic DNA by means of the immunoSEQ Assay, a bias-controlled multiplex PCR. As for the original processing: Within the assay, amplification of reference gene primers was used to estimate how many nucleated cells each sample contained. To quantify the absolute abundance of each unique TCRbeta CDR3 rearrangement, sequence reads were collapsed and filtered. For each sample, productive Simpson clonality was calculated as the square root of Simpson's diversity index across productive rearrangements. TCRdb provides this immuneACCESS table in a form limited to in-frame rearrangements. Some clones are lacking; in checked studies, under half of them reflect an unresolved V gene, and why the rest are absent is not known. The D gene and trimming were derived from the DNA, and the V and J assignments and clone size from that table. In all, the sample holds 65,000 to 85,000 clones, and 88% of those were seen once. The ten most abundant clones make up less than 2.5% of the sample.

The data are from a study of blood T cell repertoires in COVID-19 (dated by TCRdb to 2020 to 2021). Some background on the complete study: The collaborator samples originated in the United States, Italy and Spain and spanned the acute and convalescent phases of COVID-19. Samples were obtained from the ongoing ImmuneRACE study (first 160 participants) and from about 1,300 subjects provided by 6 global collaborators. The prospective study material was composed of cDNA or gDNA derived from T cells, B-cell-depleted T cells, or PBMCs. A de-identified subject ID, COVID-19 status, age in years and sex were almost always included in the sample metadata. The dataset comprised deeply sampled blood TCRbeta repertoires from subjects exposed to, actively infected with, or recovered from COVID-19. Where available, HLA class I and class II types were taken from metadata supplied by the sample provider and were not determined by assay-based typing. The repertoires were released in a freely available public database intended as a resource for research on the immune response to SARS-CoV-2. The investigation overall reported the following: How much clinical and demographic metadata was included differed by source and by participant, and the metadata was provided uncurated.

Collaborating institutions collected whole blood in K2EDTA tubes following their own protocols. For TCRbeta analysis, collaborators shipped samples as frozen whole blood, isolated PBMCs, or DNA extracted from either of those sample types. This TCR was recovered from a human donor in a cohort sampled during active COVID-19. Sequencing input: peripheral blood.

The CDR3 reads CASSIQGGGYEQYF. The sequenced DNA: TGTGCCAGTAGTATTCAGGGGGGCGGCTACGAGCAGTACTTC. The chain links TRBV19 with TRBJ2-7, with TRBD1 as a weak D call on 7 bases. V loses 3 bases of germline sequence and J loses 3 bases, and the interval between the two ends is 12 bases. Sequences LNHDA (CDR1) and SQIVND (CDR2) are obtained from the germline V gene (reference sequence). The CDR3 has 14 amino acids, counting the end cysteine and phenylalanine. The CDR3 DNA has 42 bases and is translated from base 1.